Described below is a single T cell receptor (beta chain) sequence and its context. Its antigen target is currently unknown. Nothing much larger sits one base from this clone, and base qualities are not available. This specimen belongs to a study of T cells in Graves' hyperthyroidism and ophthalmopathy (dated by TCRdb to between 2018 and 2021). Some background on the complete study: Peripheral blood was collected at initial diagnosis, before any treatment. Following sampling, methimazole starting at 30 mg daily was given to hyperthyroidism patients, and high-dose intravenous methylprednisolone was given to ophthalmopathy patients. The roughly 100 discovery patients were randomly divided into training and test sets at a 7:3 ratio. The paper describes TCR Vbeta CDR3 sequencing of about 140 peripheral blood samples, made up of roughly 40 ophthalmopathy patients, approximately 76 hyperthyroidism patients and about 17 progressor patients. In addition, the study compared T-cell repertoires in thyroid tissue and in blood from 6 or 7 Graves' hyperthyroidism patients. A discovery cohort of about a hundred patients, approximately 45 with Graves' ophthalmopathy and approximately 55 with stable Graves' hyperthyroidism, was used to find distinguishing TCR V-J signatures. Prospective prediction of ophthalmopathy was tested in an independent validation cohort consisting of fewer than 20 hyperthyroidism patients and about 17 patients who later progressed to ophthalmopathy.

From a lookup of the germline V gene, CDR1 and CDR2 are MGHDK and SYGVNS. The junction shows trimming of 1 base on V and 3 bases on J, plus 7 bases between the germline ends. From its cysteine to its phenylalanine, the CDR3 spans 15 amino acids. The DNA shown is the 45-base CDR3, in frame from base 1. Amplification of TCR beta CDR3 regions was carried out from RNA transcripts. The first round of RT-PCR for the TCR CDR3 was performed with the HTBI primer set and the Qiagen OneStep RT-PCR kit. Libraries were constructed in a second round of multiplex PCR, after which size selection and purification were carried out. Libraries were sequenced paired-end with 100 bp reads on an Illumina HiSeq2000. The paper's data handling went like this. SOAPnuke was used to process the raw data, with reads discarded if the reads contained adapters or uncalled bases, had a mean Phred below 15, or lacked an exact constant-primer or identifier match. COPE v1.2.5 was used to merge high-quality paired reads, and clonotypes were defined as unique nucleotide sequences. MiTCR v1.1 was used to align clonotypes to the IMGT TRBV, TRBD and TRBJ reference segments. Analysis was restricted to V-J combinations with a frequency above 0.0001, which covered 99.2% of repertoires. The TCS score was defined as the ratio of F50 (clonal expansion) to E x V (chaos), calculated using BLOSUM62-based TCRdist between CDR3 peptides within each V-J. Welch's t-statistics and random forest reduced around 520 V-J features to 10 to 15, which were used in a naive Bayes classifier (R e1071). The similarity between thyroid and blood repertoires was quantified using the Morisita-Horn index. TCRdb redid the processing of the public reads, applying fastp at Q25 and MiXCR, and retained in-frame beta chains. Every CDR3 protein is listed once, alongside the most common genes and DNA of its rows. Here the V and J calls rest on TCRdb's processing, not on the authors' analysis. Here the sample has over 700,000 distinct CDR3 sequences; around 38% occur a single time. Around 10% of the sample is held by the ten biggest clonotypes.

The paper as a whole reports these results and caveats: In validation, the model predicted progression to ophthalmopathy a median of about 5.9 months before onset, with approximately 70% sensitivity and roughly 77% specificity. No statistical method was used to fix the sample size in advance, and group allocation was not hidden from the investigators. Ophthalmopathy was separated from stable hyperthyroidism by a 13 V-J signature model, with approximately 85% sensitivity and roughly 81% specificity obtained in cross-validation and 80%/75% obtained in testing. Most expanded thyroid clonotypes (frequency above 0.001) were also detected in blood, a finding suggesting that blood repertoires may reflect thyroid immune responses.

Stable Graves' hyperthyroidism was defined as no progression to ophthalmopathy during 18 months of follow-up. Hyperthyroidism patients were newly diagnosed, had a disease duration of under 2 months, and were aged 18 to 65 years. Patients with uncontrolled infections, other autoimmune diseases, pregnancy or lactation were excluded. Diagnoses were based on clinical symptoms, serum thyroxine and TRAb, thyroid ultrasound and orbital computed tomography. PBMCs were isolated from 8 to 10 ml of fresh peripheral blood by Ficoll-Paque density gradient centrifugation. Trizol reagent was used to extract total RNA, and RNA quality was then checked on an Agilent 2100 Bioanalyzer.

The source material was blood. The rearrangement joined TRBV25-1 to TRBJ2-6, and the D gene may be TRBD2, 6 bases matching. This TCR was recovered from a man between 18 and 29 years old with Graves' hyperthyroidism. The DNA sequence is TGTGCCAGCAGTGAATGGGAGGATGGGGCCAACGTCCTGACTTTC. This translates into CASSEWEDGANVLTF.